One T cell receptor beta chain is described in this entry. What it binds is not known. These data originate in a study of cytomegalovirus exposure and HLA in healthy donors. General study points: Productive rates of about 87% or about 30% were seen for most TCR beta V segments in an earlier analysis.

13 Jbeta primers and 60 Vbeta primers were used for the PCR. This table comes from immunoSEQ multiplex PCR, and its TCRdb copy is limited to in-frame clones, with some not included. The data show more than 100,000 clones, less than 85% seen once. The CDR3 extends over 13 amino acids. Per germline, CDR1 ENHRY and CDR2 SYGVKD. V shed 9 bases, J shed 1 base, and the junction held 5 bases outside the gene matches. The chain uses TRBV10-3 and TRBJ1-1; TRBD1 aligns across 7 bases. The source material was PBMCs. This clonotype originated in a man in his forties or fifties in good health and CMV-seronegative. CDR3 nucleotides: TGTGCCATAGGGACAGCACAGAACACTGAAGCTTTCTTT. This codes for CAIGTAQNTEAFF.